What follows describes a single T cell receptor (beta chain). Its antigen is still unknown. Nothing much larger sits one base from this clone, and base qualities are not available. Measured from the cysteine to the phenylalanine, the CDR3 is 16 residues long. The entry retains the CDR3 DNA only, 48 bases that are in frame from base 1. CDR1 and CDR2 were assigned from the germline V gene (reference sequence) as MNHEY and SMNVEV. The junction shows trimming of 5 bases on V and 1 base on J, and the gene matches do not reach 8 bases of it. Healthy HIV-negative adults with no recently reported acute infections or vaccinations were included as donors. All donors were Caucasian adults living in Nashville, Tennessee, USA. CD4+ T cells were enriched by magnetic negative selection, after which naive cells were positively selected on CD45RA and the negative fraction was taken as the memory subset. Blood was obtained by leukapheresis, after which PBMCs were separated by Ficoll-Histopaque density gradient centrifugation and cryopreserved in liquid nitrogen vapor phase. Purity and quantity of every magnetically sorted T cell population were checked by analytical flow cytometry. Each sorted fraction had its genomic DNA isolated and then quantified by UV absorbance on a Nanodrop 2000c.

This entry is derived from a study of shared clonotypes between healthy human individuals (dated by TCRdb to about 2020). Some background on the complete study: The cohort included a few men and a couple of women between 18 and 49 years of age. For each donor, CD4 naive and CD4 memory were each given three plates, CD8 naive was given two plates, and CD8 memory was given one plate. To estimate repertoire size and how much clonotypes are shared between individuals, the study performed deep sequencing of blood TCR repertoires from a few healthy adults. To increase sequencing depth and limit assay-specific biases, TCR repertoire library preparation and sequencing were carried out by different laboratories using diverse techniques. Each donor's leukapheresis produced roughly between roughly 0.9 and 8.9 billion PBMCs.

Using the deep immunoSEQ assay, TCR CDR3 regions were amplified from genomic DNA by multiplex PCR. Extracted genomic DNA from each cell subset was distributed evenly across all wells of several immunoSEQ 96-well plates, and each plate was treated as a replicate. Each replicate PCR for sorted subsets received 200 ng genomic DNA, equal to tens of thousands of T cell genomes. The purified libraries were quantified using a Qubit 3.0 fluorometer, sized with a Bioanalyzer 2100, and then quantified again using the KAPA Library Quantification kit. Each immunoSEQ 96-well plate was sequenced on its own single-read 150-cycle Illumina NextSeq 550 flow cell. Under the source paper's analysis protocol: Because only junctional sequences without quality scores were contained in the immunoSEQ output, filtering matching that applied to full-length reads could not be performed. To assign V/J genes and CDR3, sequences were annotated against IMGT germline references using PyIR, a Python wrapper for IgBLAST v1.9. Any read was removed if the V/J assignment was weak (E-value above 1e-6), the CDR3 was missing, or the read contained stop codons, out-of-frame junctions, or ambiguous translated residues. A V3J clonotype was defined by an identical inferred V gene, J gene, and CDR3 amino acid sequence. To compute the percentage overlap between repertoires, the number of shared unique clonotypes was divided by the size of the smaller repertoire. Repertoire richness was assessed with RTK rarefaction, the Chao1 estimator, and Recon v2.1 estimates of unobserved clonotypes. For all TCRbeta clonotypes obtained by the gDNA method from a few donors, generation probabilities were computed with OLGA. Entries here come from immuneACCESS through TCRdb and include only in-frame sequences with V and J called. Some clones fail to appear in such tables; in the studies checked, an unresolved V gene covers under half of the shortfall, and the cause of the remainder is unknown. That table gives V, J and clone size, and the DNA gave D and trimming. The sample table holds roughly 2,500,000 clones, of which approximately 93% were seen once. The top ten clones comprise 0.35% to 0.45% of the sample.

What the work shows at the level of the full study, not this receptor alone: Incomplete sequencing was indicated by rarefaction of sorted-subset datasets, despite the large sequencing depth. Pairwise subsampling indicated that sequencing depth was expected to affect the degree of clonotype sharing among donors. Estimated clonotype richness was generally larger for naive than for memory subsets. Compared with non-shared clonotypes, the clonotypes found in all four sorted-subset donors had higher generation probabilities. Only blood was sampled, and tissue TCR repertoires likely differ from those in blood. Sharing across a handful of donors was observed for 4.5% to 6.5% of naive CD4, about 3.2% of naive CD8, about 2.3% of memory CD4, and around 0.44% of memory CD8 clonotypes. Because the study included only a small number of donors, the genetic and exposure-history diversity represented was limited.

The sample was naive CD4+ T cells from PBMCs. What this sample's cell subset or site label stands for: CD45RA+ positively selected. The V gene is TRBV27 and the J gene is TRBJ1-5; TRBD1 lines up with 7 middle nucleotides. This TCR was sampled from a man younger than 35 in good health. Some clones in this sample may be carry-over from other donors' samples. The DNA is as follows: TGTGCCAGCAGTGCAACAGGGGCGGGGAGCAATCAGCCCCAGCATTTT. This encodes CASSATGAGSNQPQHF.